This is a list of T cell receptor beta chains from one sample in a study of beta chain features in type 1 diabetes. The repertoire was sequenced with immunoSEQ multiplex PCR; TCRdb's copy has only in-frame clones and lacks some. The repertoire holds about 140,000 clones, less than 10% seen once, with around 0.65% in the top ten. Material: central memory CD4+ T cells from blood. These receptors were collected from a middle-aged woman in good health. The CDR3 runs from the conserved cysteine through the conserved F or W. The order of the fields is clone size, D gene, J gene, V gene, CDR3 protein, CDR3 DNA. D genes are given only for firm matches. Size values are once, few and many counts, or a class for expanded clones, and some rows have none.

>NA|NA|TRBJ2-1|TRBV5-4
CASTPLRRAHRSYHRNEQFF
TGTGCCAGCACCCCTCTGCGGAGGGCGCATCGGTCGTACCACCGGAATGAGCAGTTCTTC
>NA|NA|TRBJ2-4|TRBV21-1
CASSRRGPVGAKNIQYF
TGTGCCAGCAGCCGTAGGGGTCCGGTAGGGGCCAAAAACATTCAGTACTTC
>NA|NA|TRBJ2-5|TRBV9
CASSAAAQETQYF
TGTGCCAGCAGCGCCGCGGCACAAGAGACCCAGTACTTC
>few|NA|TRBJ1-6|TRBV6-5
CASSQEGWSPLHF
TGTGCCAGCAGTCAGGAGGGCTGGTCACCCCTCCACTTT
>NA|TRBD1|TRBJ2-3|TRBV7-9
CASSLGQGGGTQYF
TGTGCCAGCAGCCTCGGACAGGGAGGAGGTACGCAGTATTTT
>few|NA|TRBJ2-1|TRBV7-6
CASSSLRGPNSYNEQFF
TGTGCCAGCAGCAGCTTAAGGGGTCCGAACTCCTACAATGAGCAGTTCTTC
>few|TRBD2|TRBJ2-2|TRBV29-1
CSVEDRPGTRSNTGELFF
TGCAGCGTTGAAGATCGTCCAGGGACTAGGTCCAACACCGGGGAGCTGTTTTTT
>NA|TRBD2|TRBJ2-5|TRBV5-1
CASSFLAAQETQYF
TGCGCCAGCAGCTTCCTAGCGGCCCAAGAGACCCAGTACTTC
>few|TRBD1|TRBJ1-6|TRBV5-4
CASTRDSNSPLHF
TGTGCCAGCACCCGGGACAGTAATTCACCCCTCCACTTT
>few|NA|TRBJ1-3|TRBV10-3
CAISPFGQINTIYF
TGTGCCATCAGCCCGTTCGGACAGATAAACACCATATATTTT
>few|TRBD2|TRBJ2-7|TRBV2
CASSRTSGGLVYEQYF
TGTGCCAGCAGCAGGACTAGCGGGGGGCTTGTCTACGAGCAGTACTTC
>few|NA|TRBJ2-1|TRBV7-7
CASSLGASVYNEQFF
TGTGCCAGCAGCTTAGGGGCTAGCGTCTACAATGAGCAGTTCTTC
>NA|NA|TRBJ2-5|TRBV9
CASSVYGGSGEETQYF
TGTGCCAGCAGCGTATACGGTGGGAGTGGGGAGGAGACCCAGTACTTC
>NA|NA|TRBJ2-7|TRBV5-1
CASSPAGLDEQYF
TGCGCCAGCAGCCCGGCCGGACTCGACGAGCAGTACTTC
>few|NA|TRBJ1-6|TRBV5-4
CASSAYRETSPLHF
TGTGCCAGCAGCGCCTACAGGGAAACTTCACCCCTCCACTTT
>few|TRBD2|TRBJ2-5|TRBV6-5
CASNRLGGSQETQYF
TGTGCCAGCAATCGGCTCGGGGGGAGCCAAGAGACCCAGTACTTC
>NA|NA|TRBJ2-7|TRBV7-2
CASSYASPESEQYF
TGTGCCAGCAGCTACGCGAGCCCCGAGAGCGAGCAGTACTTC
>NA|TRBD1|TRBJ2-5|TRBV2
CASSTDRGDGETQYF
TGTGCCAGCAGCACGGACAGGGGGGATGGAGAGACCCAGTACTTC
>few|NA|TRBJ2-1|TRBV5-1
CASSPRTGGLYNEQFF
TGCGCCAGCAGCCCTCGGACTGGCGGGCTTTACAATGAGCAGTTCTTC
>few|NA|TRBJ1-1|TRBV29-1
CSVGAGGFTEAFF
TGCAGCGTGGGGGCGGGGGGGTTCACTGAAGCTTTCTTT
>few|TRBD1|TRBJ1-2|TRBV6-6
CASSELKGAYGYTF
TGTGCCAGCAGTGAGTTAAAGGGGGCCTATGGCTACACCTTC
>few|TRBD1|TRBJ2-1|TRBV11-3
CASSPVGQGFDNEQFF
TGTGCCAGCAGCCCAGTGGGACAGGGTTTCGACAATGAGCAGTTCTTC
>NA|NA|TRBJ2-3|TRBV7-2
CASSSGLNRPDTQYF
TGTGCCAGCAGCTCCGGACTAAACCGCCCAGATACGCAGTATTTT
>many|NA|TRBJ2-5|TRBV7-9
CASSPSQVWETQYF
TGTGCCAGCAGCCCCAGCCAGGTGTGGGAGACCCAGTACTTC
>few|TRBD1|TRBJ1-1|TRBV6-1
CASSETGVVTEAFF
TGTGCCAGCAGTGAAACAGGGGTGGTCACTGAAGCTTTCTTT
>NA|TRBD2|TRBJ2-2|TRBV7-2
CASSYYRGGRVGELFF
TGTGCCAGCAGTTACTATCGGGGGGGCCGGGTCGGGGAGCTGTTTTTT
>NA|NA|TRBJ1-1|TRBV7-2
CASTLGSRGTEAFF
TGTGCCAGCACCCTAGGGTCCCGGGGCACTGAAGCTTTCTTT
>NA|TRBD1|TRBJ2-5|TRBV18
CASSQRQGARETQYF
TGTGCCAGCTCACAACGACAGGGTGCCCGAGAGACCCAGTACTTC
>few|TRBD2|TRBJ2-3|TRBV6-6
CASSYAASGPDTQYF
TGTGCCAGCAGTTACGCGGCTAGCGGGCCAGATACGCAGTATTTT
>NA|TRBD2|TRBJ2-2|TRBV5-1
CASSLGVTGGANTGELFF
TGCGCCAGCAGCCTGGGGGTAACCGGGGGGGCGAACACCGGGGAGCTGTTTTTT
>few|TRBD1|TRBJ1-5|TRBV5-1
CASSLESSGTDNQPQHF
TGCGCCAGCAGCTTGGAGTCCTCCGGGACAGACAATCAGCCCCAGCATTTT
>NA|TRBD2|TRBJ2-5|TRBV5-6
CASSLDSSGRTTQYF
TGTGCCAGCAGCTTGGATTCTAGCGGGAGAACCACCCAGTACTTC
>NA|TRBD1|TRBJ2-5|TRBV7-2
CASSLGTGGETQYF
TGTGCCAGCAGCTTGGGGACAGGGGGGGAGACCCAGTACTTC
>NA|NA|TRBJ1-1|TRBV5-4
CASSPPDKKNTEAFF
TGTGCCAGCAGCCCCCCGGACAAAAAGAACACTGAAGCTTTCTTT
>NA|NA|TRBJ2-5|TRBV6-6
CASSYRGETQYF
TGTGCCAGCAGTTACAGGGGGGAGACCCAGTACTTC
>few|TRBD2|TRBJ2-5|TRBV5-4
CASSSVSGSAQETQYF
TGTGCCAGCAGTTCAGTTAGCGGGAGCGCTCAAGAGACCCAGTACTTC
>NA|NA|TRBJ2-5|TRBV28
CASRGVWSGGLETQYF
TGTGCCAGCAGGGGGGTCTGGTCGGGGGGCCTAGAGACCCAGTACTTC